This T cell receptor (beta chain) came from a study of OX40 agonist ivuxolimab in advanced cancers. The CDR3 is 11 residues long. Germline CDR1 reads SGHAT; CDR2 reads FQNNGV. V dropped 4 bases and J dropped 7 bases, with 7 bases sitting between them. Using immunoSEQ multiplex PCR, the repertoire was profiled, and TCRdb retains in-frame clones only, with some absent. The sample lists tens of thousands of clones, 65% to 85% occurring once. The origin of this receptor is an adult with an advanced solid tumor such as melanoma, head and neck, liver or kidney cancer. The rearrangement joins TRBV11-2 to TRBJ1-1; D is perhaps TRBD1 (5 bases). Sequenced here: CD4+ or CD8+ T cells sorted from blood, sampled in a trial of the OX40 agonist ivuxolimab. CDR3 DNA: TGTGCCAGCAGCTCAGGGCTTGAAGCTTTCTTT. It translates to CASSSGLEAFF.